One sample yielded the 15 T cell receptor beta chains listed below, sequenced in a study of T-cell memory formation after mild COVID-19 (dated by TCRdb to the early 2020s). To prepare the library, 5' RACE was applied. Reads for this sample came from an Illumina NovaSeq 6000. TCRdb redid the processing of the public reads, applying fastp at Q25 and MiXCR, and retained in-frame beta chains. When rows share a CDR3 protein, they turn into one entry using the most common DNA and genes. Recorded for this sample are over 500,000 distinct CDR3 sequences; roughly a sixth of them occurred a single time. In total, the top ten clones hold about 8.1% of the sample. Sequences were obtained from PBMCs or a T cell subset sorted from them (not recorded which). The receptors come from an adult woman who had mild COVID-19 (a few samples of this study predate the infection). The sample titles of this study are shuffled in the database, so cell type and time point are left out; the donor was told from shared clones.

There are a few counts of this clonotype. The gene calls are TRBV15 and TRBJ2-1; TRBD2 matches at 8 bases. The CDR3 has 16 amino acids. In germline, CDR1 is LNHNV, CDR2 YYDKDF (reference sequence). Unmatched junction bases numbered 7, after V lost 6 bases and J lost 0 bases. The CDR3 bases are TGTGCCACCAGAGGAACTAGCGGCAGCTCCTACAATGAGCAGTTCTTC. It encodes CATRGTSGSSYNEQFF.

A few counts support this clonotype. The chain uses TRBV12-3 or TRBV12-4 and TRBJ2-1; 9 bases fit TRBD2. This CDR3 is 14 amino acids long. After removal of 7 bases from V and 7 bases from J, the junction contained 8 bases not matched to a gene. CDR3 residues: CASTLVAGVNEQFF. As DNA, the CDR3 is TGTGCCAGCACCCTTGTAGCGGGAGTGAATGAGCAGTTCTTC.

This clonotype was detected only a few times. This may stem from a read error, because a much larger clone lies one nucleotide away. The rearrangement links TRBV7-9 to TRBJ1-1, with D possibly being TRBD1 (6 bases). Trimming took off 1 base at V and 5 bases at J, with 11 bases between the two ends. The germline V gene encodes CDR1 SEHNR and CDR2 FQNEAQ (reference sequence). CDR3 length: 14 amino acids. This CDR3 reads CASSLVQGRTEAFF. In DNA, the CDR3 is TGTGCCAGCAGCTTAGTGCAGGGGCGGACTGAAGCTTTCTTT.

The chain links TRBV28 to TRBJ1-2, with D possibly being TRBD1 (6 bases). The CDR3 contains 13 residues. V shed 2 bases and J shed 7 bases, with 11 bases lying between them. Germline-derived CDR1 and CDR2 are MDHEN and SYDVKM. The CDR3 here is CASSLPGVSGYTF. CDR3 nucleotides: TGTGCCAGCAGTTTACCAGGGGTGTCTGGCTACACCTTC.

This clonotype occurred a few times. This chain uses TRBV24-1 with TRBJ2-1; D is perhaps TRBD1 or TRBD2 (5 bases each). This CDR3 contains 15 residues. The V and J ends lost 3 bases and 9 bases respectively, with 17 bases between them. Looked up from germline, CDR1 is KGHDR and CDR2 is SFDVKD. Here the CDR3 DNA reads TGTGCCACCAGTGATGAGGGGTTGCCCTATGGTGAGCAGTTCTTC. Residues: CATSDEGLPYGEQFF.

The chain is built from TRBV29-1 and TRBJ1-1; D may be TRBD1 (6 bases). The CDR3 consists of 13 residues. V was clipped by 6 bases and J by 6 bases, with 17 bases between them. Germline CDR1 reads SQVTM; CDR2 reads ANQGSEA. The CDR3 bases are TGCAGCGTCCACCCAGGGGCTAACGCTGAAGCTTTCTTT. Its protein is CSVHPGANAEAFF.

This clonotype is a singleton in its sample. V gene TRBV6-1 combines with J gene TRBJ2-7; D tentatively reads TRBD1 or TRBD2 (5 bases each). Trimming left V 7 bases short and J 6 bases short, with 22 bases between. CDR1 and CDR2 from the germline V gene are MNHNS and SASEGT. CDR3 size: 15 residues. Here the CDR3 reads CASIPIAGAQLEQYF. As DNA, the CDR3 is TGTGCCAGCATCCCGATCGCCGGGGCCCAACTCGAGCAGTACTTC.

The rearrangement joins TRBV28 to TRBJ2-7; D is unresolved. V was trimmed by 7 bases and J by 0 bases, leaving 7 bases between them. Germline values: CDR1 MDHEN, CDR2 SYDVKM. CDR3 length: 12 amino acids. CDR3 coding DNA: TGTGCCAGCACTTCAAACTCCTACGAGCAGTACTTC. Translation: CASTSNSYEQYF.

The rearrangement links TRBV4-2 to TRBJ1-1; D may be TRBD1 (5 bases). CDR1 and CDR2 from the germline V gene are LGHNA and YNFKEQ. This CDR3 has 15 residues. V was clipped by 3 bases and J by 6 bases, with 17 bases between them. CDR3 sequence reads: CASSHDIEGASEAFF. CDR3 nucleotides: TGTGCCAGCAGCCATGACATCGAAGGGGCGTCTGAAGCTTTCTTT.

The chain has TRBV28 and TRBJ1-5; D is ambiguous. Deletions cut 5 bases from V and 6 bases from J, with 8 bases between. Germline CDR1 is MDHEN and CDR2 is SYDVKM. The CDR3 has 12 amino acids. The CDR3 DNA reads TGTGCCAGCAGTGATCAGACTCAGCCCCAGCATTTT. Translation: CASSDQTQPQHF. Combining the CDR3 with reference TRBV28 and TRBJ1-5 gives the whole variable domain DVKVTQSSRYLVKRTGEKVFLECVQDMDHENMFWYRQDPGLGLRLIYFSYDVKMKEKGDIPEGYSVSREKKERFSLILESASTNQTSMYLCASSDQTQPQHFGDGTRLSIL.

There are a few counts of this clonotype. The chain recombines TRBV6-6 with TRBJ2-5; D is uncertain. CDR1 is MNHNY, CDR2 SVGAGI, per germline (reference sequence). This CDR3 contains 15 residues. The V end lost 0 bases, the J end lost 2 bases, and 10 bases lay between the germline ends. CDR3 sequence reads: CASSYSNSEQETQYF. The CDR3, as DNA: TGTGCCAGCAGTTACTCGAATTCAGAACAAGAGACCCAGTACTTC.

The V and J genes are TRBV3-1 and TRBJ1-5; D unclear. The V gene's germline CDR1 is LGHDT and CDR2 YNNKEL (reference sequence). V lost 0 bases to trimming and J lost 5 bases, with 11 bases between them. This CDR3 spans 15 amino acids. The CDR3 protein is CASSQDRGPYQPQHF. For the CDR3, the DNA is TGTGCCAGCAGCCAAGATAGAGGGCCTTATCAGCCCCAGCATTTT.

Only a few counts were recorded for this clonotype. This chain connects TRBV5-1 to TRBJ2-7; 8 nucleotides agree with TRBD2. The CDR3 has 15 amino acids. The V gene's germline CDR1 is SGHRS and CDR2 YFSETQ. With 4 bases clipped from V and 5 bases from J, the junction kept 11 bases outside the gene matches. The CDR3, as DNA: TGCGCCAGCAGCCCAACAGCGGGACTAGTAAACGAGCAGTACTTC. Translating it yields CASSPTAGLVNEQYF.

V gene TRBV20-1 combines with J gene TRBJ1-2, with D unresolved. Trimming shortened V by 0 bases and J by 2 bases, and 10 bases separated the two germline ends. The CDR3 is 14 residues long. Per germline, CDR1 DFQATT and CDR2 SNEGSKA (reference sequence). DNA of the CDR3: TGCAGTGCTAGAGATCCACCTTCGAACTATGGCTACACCTTC. Translation: CSARDPPSNYGYTF.

The table lists this clonotype with a count of one. An end of the junction does not agree with germline; a read error may underlie this. The chain employs TRBV25-1 and TRBJ2-3; possibly TRBD1 for D (6 bases). This CDR3 spans 13 amino acids. Germline CDR1 MGHDK, CDR2 SYGVNS. The CDR3 region is CASREYRADTQYF. The CDR3 region has the DNA TGTGCCAGCAGAGAATACAGGGCAGATACGCAGTATTTT.